This TCR beta chain was observed in a study of blood T cell repertoires in COVID-19. On the study more broadly: Spain, Italy and the United States supplied samples that represented acute and convalescent COVID-19. PBMCs, B-cell-depleted T cells, or T cells provided the cDNA or gDNA that made up the material.

Per the germline V gene, CDR1 is KGHSH and CDR2 is LQKENI. Deletions cut 3 bases from V and 8 bases from J, with 11 bases between. The CDR3 is 13 amino acids. Per the study methods: How many nucleated cells were present was estimated from reference gene primer amplification. Some clones are missing from TCRdb's copy, which holds only in-frame ones; the method was immunoSEQ multiplex PCR. V, J and clone size reflect that table, while D and trimming were determined from the DNA. The profile shows about 190,000 clones, about 88% of them singletons. The V call is TRBV18, the J call TRBJ1-3; D may be TRBD1 (6 bases). Sequenced material: peripheral blood. The TCR originated in a middle-aged woman who had recovered from COVID-19. This CDR3 reads CASSPRQEDTIYF. In DNA form, the CDR3 reads TGTGCCAGCTCACCCCGACAGGAGGACACCATATATTTT.